The count of the clone carrying this T cell receptor beta chain is one. The sequenced template was cDNA made from the entire isolated RNA. Sequenced by immunoSEQ multiplex PCR; TCRdb stores in-frame clones only, minus some. Counted here are 250,000 to 400,000 clones, 12% to 15% occurring once; the ten biggest clones make up more than 6.5%. The germline V and J ends were trimmed by 3 bases and 4 bases, with 3 bases remaining between them. Germline V gives CDR1 WSHSY, CDR2 SAAADI. CDR3 length: 12 amino acids. The data were taken from a study of beta chain features in type 1 diabetes. The rearrangement uses TRBV10-2 and TRBJ2-2; D is unresolved. The receptor was derived from a man aged 30 to 45 in good health. The source material was central memory CD4+ T cells from blood. The CDR3, as DNA: TGCGCCAGCAGTGAAATCACCGGGGAGCTGTTTTTT. Residues: CASSEITGELFF.